This T cell receptor beta chain was recorded in a study of blood T cell repertoires in COVID-19. Overall study: Both acute and convalescent COVID-19 samples were obtained from the United States, Italy and Spain. T cells, B-cell-depleted T cells, or PBMCs provided the cDNA or gDNA that served as material.

CDR3 length equals 13 residues. CDR1 is ENHRY, CDR2 SYGVKD, per germline. Source study methods: Researchers report that nucleated cell counts were estimated from reference gene primer amplification. Data came from immunoSEQ multiplex PCR; TCRdb stores just in-frame clones and leaves some out. That table is the source of V, J and clone size, and D and trimming were worked out from the DNA. The sample records some 50,000 clones, around 85% being singletons. Remarks on this clone: Germline is not matched at one junction end, which may reflect a read error.

The receptor was derived from a woman aged 70-85 years with active COVID-19. The J gene is TRBJ1-2, the V gene TRBV10-3; TRBD1 matches 7 bases. The sample comprised peripheral blood. The CDR3 is CAISEPGTDQDFF. The CDR3 DNA follows: TGTGCCATCAGTGAGCCGGGGACAGATCAGGACTTCTTC.